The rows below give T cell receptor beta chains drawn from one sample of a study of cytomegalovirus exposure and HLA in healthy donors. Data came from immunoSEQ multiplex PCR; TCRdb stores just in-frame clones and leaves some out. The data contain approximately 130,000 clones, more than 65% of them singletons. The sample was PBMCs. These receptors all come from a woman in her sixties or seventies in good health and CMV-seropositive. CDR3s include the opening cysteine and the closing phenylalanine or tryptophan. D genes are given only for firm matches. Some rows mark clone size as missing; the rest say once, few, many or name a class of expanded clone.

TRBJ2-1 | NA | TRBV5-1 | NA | TGCGCCAGCAGCTTTAACTTCAATGAGCAGTTCTTC | CASSFNFNEQFF
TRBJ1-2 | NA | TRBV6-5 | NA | TGTGCCAGCAGTCATTTCAGGGGAGAGGGCTACACCTTC | CASSHFRGEGYTF
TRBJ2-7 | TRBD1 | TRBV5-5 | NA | TGTGCCAGCAGCCCCTGGACAGGGATTTACGAGCAGTACTTC | CASSPWTGIYEQYF
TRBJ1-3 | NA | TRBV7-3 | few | TGTGCCAGCAGCTCAGGGCTGGGGAACACCATATATTTT | CASSSGLGNTIYF
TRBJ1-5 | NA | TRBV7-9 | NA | TGTGCCAGCAGCCCCGGTGGGAGTTTTAGCAATCAGCCCCAGCATTTT | CASSPGGSFSNQPQHF
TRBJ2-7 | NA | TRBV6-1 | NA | TGTGCCAGCAACAGGATCGCCTACGAGCAGTACTTC | CASNRIAYEQYF
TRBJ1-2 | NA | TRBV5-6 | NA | TGTGCCAGCAGCTTGGTGGCGGGGAACCTCTATGGCTACACCTTC | CASSLVAGNLYGYTF
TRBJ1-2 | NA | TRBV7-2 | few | TGTGCCAGCTCCGGGGGGGGGAGAATGAGGGGAGGCTACACCTTC | CASSGGGRMRGGYTF
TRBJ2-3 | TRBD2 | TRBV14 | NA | TGTGCCAGCAGCCAAGAAAAACTAGCGGGCACAGATACGCAGTATTTT | CASSQEKLAGTDTQYF
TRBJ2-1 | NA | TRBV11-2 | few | TGTGCCAGCGGAAGAGGTCTCAATGAGCAGTTCTTC | CASGRGLNEQFF
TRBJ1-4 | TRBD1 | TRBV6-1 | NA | TGTGCCAGCAGTCTCGGACAGGGGGTTGGGGGAAAACTGTTTTTT | CASSLGQGVGGKLFF
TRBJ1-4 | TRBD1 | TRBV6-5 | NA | TGTGCCAGCCGAACAGGGGGCGCCCTCAATGAAAAACTGTTTTTT | CASRTGGALNEKLFF
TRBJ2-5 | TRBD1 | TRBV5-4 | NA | TGTGCCAGCACCGTGACAGGGATAGGAGAGACCCAGTACTTC | CASTVTGIGETQYF
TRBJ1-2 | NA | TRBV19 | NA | TGTGCCAGTAGTATTCCGGGACTTAGATCCTATGGCTACACCTTC | CASSIPGLRSYGYTF
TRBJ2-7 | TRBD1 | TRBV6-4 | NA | TGTGCCAGCAGACGGGACAGGGAGGAATACGAGCAGTACTTC | CASRRDREEYEQYF
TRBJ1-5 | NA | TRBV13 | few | TGTGCCAGCAGCTTAGGCAGGGGTGGCAATCAGCCCCAGCATTTT | CASSLGRGGNQPQHF